This paragraph covers one T cell receptor beta chain sequence. The CDR3 consists of 15 residues. CDR1 is DFQATT, CDR2 SNEGSKA, per germline (reference sequence). The entry originates in a study of CXCR3-negative and CXCR3-positive naive CD8 T cells. UMI-labeled 5' RACE TRB cDNA libraries were prepared from the cells. TCRdb reworked the 5' RACE reads into one entry per CDR3 protein, no DNA. In all, the sample yields about 8,000 distinct CDR3 sequences. Source material: naive CXCR3- CD8+ T cells from blood. Subset meaning: CD45RO-CCR7+CD27+CD95- naive CD8+ T cells lacking CXCR3 (TNR3-). The chain is built from TRBV20-1 and TRBJ2-1; TCRdb's D call, TRBD2, is unchecked because there is no DNA. The sequence derives from a human donor in good health. Some clones in this sample may be carry-over from other donors' samples. The CDR3 region is CSASQAGGPHNEQFF.